This T cell receptor (beta chain) was identified in a study of cytomegalovirus exposure and HLA in healthy donors. Points from the study as a whole: Roughly even sequencing depth across donors was the assumption behind the presence/absence analyses.

The V gene's germline CDR1 is MDHEN and CDR2 SYDVKM. V lost 7 bases and J 6 bases, leaving 9 bases between the germline ends. This CDR3 contains 12 residues. In regard to this clone: What it binds is unknown.

The PCR contained 60 Vbeta and 13 Jbeta primers. Here immunoSEQ multiplex PCR was the method, and the copy in TCRdb shows in-frame clones only, minus some. The sample carries 150,000 to 200,000 clones, approximately 90% recorded once. The chain employs TRBV28 and TRBJ2-2, with D possibly matching TRBD2 (6 bases). The origin of this receptor is a boy younger than 10 in good health and CMV-seronegative. Sequenced input: PBMCs. For the CDR3, the DNA is TGTGCCAGCATAGGCGGGGCCGGGGAGCTGTTTTTT. This sequence encodes CASIGGAGELFF.